This note documents a single TCR beta chain sequence. Its antigen is still unknown. The record originates from a study of blood T cells in healthy people across ages. Study observations and caveats: Both higher diversity and more naive CD4+ cells marked long-lived donors when set against aged donors.

Trimming left V 1 base short and J 0 bases short, with 19 bases between. Germline assignment: CDR1 DFQATT and CDR2 SNEGSKA (reference sequence). This CDR3 comprises 18 residues. Next came a second PCR, run for about 7 to 12 cycles, which used a sample-barcoded 5' primer along with a J-beta primer mix. Every cDNA molecule carried a tag from a template-switch adaptor bearing 12 random nucleotides. TCRdb re-derived calls from the 5' RACE reads in MiXCR, one entry per CDR3 protein. The repertoire holds hundreds of thousands of distinct CDR3 sequences, with around 27% as singletons. This receptor was identified in a woman in her seventies in good health. The genes are TRBV20-1 and TRBJ2-4; TRBD1 might be the D (6 bases). The sample consisted of blood. CDR3 protein: CSARGRMEGGSAKNIQYF. The CDR3 DNA is TGCAGTGCTAGAGGCCGAATGGAAGGGGGATCAGCCAAAAACATTCAGTACTTC.